What follows are 5 T cell receptor beta chains derived from one specimen sequenced in a study of blood T cell repertoires in COVID-19. Profiling relied on immunoSEQ multiplex PCR, and the TCRdb table lists in-frame clones only, not all of them. This sample has 180,000 or so clones, with approximately 85% found just once. Sample: PBMCs or T cells enriched from blood (not recorded which). The receptors were sampled from a middle-aged man who had recovered from COVID-19.

The chain couples TRBV11-2 to TRBJ2-2, with 15 bases matching TRBD2. The germline CDR1 and CDR2 sequences are SGHAT and FQNNGV. V shed 5 bases, J shed 6 bases, and the junction held 7 bases outside the gene matches. The CDR3 runs to 17 residues. CDR3 sequence reads: CASSRTSGRERAGELFF. Here the CDR3 DNA reads TGTGCCAGCAGCCGGACTAGCGGGAGGGAGAGAGCCGGGGAGCTGTTTTTT.

The chain is built from TRBV3-1 (or the pseudogene TRBV3-2) and TRBJ2-1, with 10 bases matching TRBD2. Trimming removed 6 bases from V and 9 bases from J; junction bases left unmatched: 8. This CDR3 comprises 14 residues. Germline V gene lookup returns CDR1 LGHDT and CDR2 YNNKEL (reference sequence). The CDR3 DNA sequence: TGTGCCAGCAGTCAACTAGCGGGACAAGGTGAGCAGTTCTTC. Translating it yields CASSQLAGQGEQFF.

The chain has TRBV5-4 and TRBJ2-7, with a tentative D call TRBD2 (6 bases). V was shortened by 4 bases and J by 5 bases, with 22 bases between the two germline ends. Germline V CDR1 and CDR2: SGHNT, YYREEE (reference sequence). The CDR3 is made up of 16 amino acids. CDR3 loop: CASSMHSGTSLNEQYF. The CDR3, as DNA: TGTGCCAGCAGCATGCATTCCGGGACTTCCTTGAACGAGCAGTACTTC.

The chain recombines TRBV5-6 with TRBJ2-3; TRBD2 matches 12 bases. The length of the CDR3 is 15 residues. Per the germline V gene, CDR1 is SGHDT and CDR2 is YYEEEE. V shed 4 bases and J 5 bases; nucleotides not matched to a gene: 5. The CDR3 spells CASSPGLAGRDTQYF. CDR3 nucleotide sequence: TGTGCCAGCAGCCCTGGACTAGCGGGGAGAGATACGCAGTATTTT.

The genes are TRBV19 and TRBJ1-5, with TRBD1 matching over 10 bases. Germline assignment: CDR1 LNHDA and CDR2 SQIVND (reference sequence). The ends lost 7 bases at V and 6 bases at J; junction bases unmatched: 15. The CDR3 loop spans 17 amino acids. The CDR3 coding sequence is TGTGCCAGTAAGGGCGTGACAGGGGGCGCCGGTGGTCAGCCCCAGCATTTT. Translating it yields CASKGVTGGAGGQPQHF.